A single sample gave rise to the 8 T cell receptor beta chains below, sequenced in a study of CD8+ T cells in alopecia areata. As the sequencing template, cDNA was produced by extracting RNA and reverse transcribing it. The method was immunoSEQ multiplex PCR; TCRdb's version includes in-frame clones alone and lacks a portion of them. The table has under 150,000 clones, 45% to 50% seen once. The sequenced sample consisted of NKG2D-low CD8+ T cells sorted from blood. Receptors originate from a human donor with alopecia areata.

The chain recombines TRBV9 with TRBJ2-3; 10 bases agree with TRBD2. Germline-derived CDR1 and CDR2 are SGDLS and YYNGEE. This CDR3 is built from 13 residues. V was pared by 8 bases and J by 6 bases, with 6 bases of the junction left unmatched. CDR3 in DNA: TGTGCCAGTGGGACTAGCGCGGCGGATACGCAGTATTTT. Its protein is CASGTSAADTQYF.

The chain is built from TRBV4-3 and TRBJ2-7; the match to TRBD2 covers 7 bases. The CDR3 is 13 amino acids. Trimming cost V 3 bases and J 6 bases; bases outside gene matches: 5. Germline loops: CDR1 LGHNA, CDR2 YSLEER. CDR3 loop: CASSHGGVAEQYF. The CDR3 coding sequence is TGCGCCAGCAGCCATGGGGGGGTCGCCGAGCAGTACTTC.

Of note for this clone: At one end, the junction sequence differs from germline, possibly due to a read error. The chain employs TRBV28 and TRBJ2-3; weak D call: TRBD2 (5 bases). Germline CDR1 reads MDHEN; CDR2 reads SYDVKM. This CDR3 is built from 15 residues. DNA for the CDR3: TGTGCCAGCAGTTTAAGCTCCTCTAGCAGAGATACGCAGTATTTT. Its translation: CASSLSSSSRDTQYF.

The gene calls are TRBV29-1 and TRBJ2-7; 7 bases fit TRBD1. The CDR3 has 15 amino acids. Germline assignment: CDR1 SQVTM and CDR2 ANQGSEA. J was trimmed by 7 bases and V by 4 bases; bases with no gene match: 16. CDR3 residues: CSVATPGGSLGEQYF. As DNA, the CDR3 is TGCAGCGTTGCAACCCCAGGGGGTAGTTTAGGGGAGCAGTACTTC.

The rearrangement joins TRBV29-1 to TRBJ2-1; 11 nucleotides align to TRBD1. CDR3 length: 14 amino acids. Trimming took 6 bases from V and 6 from J; bases not matched to a gene: 7. The germline gives CDR1 SQVTM, CDR2 ANQGSEA. The CDR3 sequence: CSVGGQGAANEQFF. DNA of the CDR3: TGCAGCGTGGGAGGACAGGGGGCGGCCAATGAGCAGTTCTTC.

The chain combines TRBV29-1 with TRBJ1-2; D is unclear. V was trimmed by 0 bases and J by 3 bases, leaving 8 bases between them. Germline V lookup: CDR1 SQVTM, CDR2 ANQGSEA. The CDR3 runs 13 residues. This CDR3 reads CSVEDRRDYGYTF. Written as DNA, the CDR3 is TGCAGCGTTGAAGATCGAAGGGACTATGGCTACACCTTC.

The sample holds a few counts of this clone. This chain uses TRBV27 with TRBJ2-7; D unresolved. Trimming shortened V by 5 bases and J by 2 bases, and 13 bases separated the two germline ends. This CDR3 spans 14 amino acids. The germline gives CDR1 MNHEY, CDR2 SMNVEV (reference sequence). CDR3 region: CASSLSSSTYEQYF. The CDR3 DNA reads TGTGCCAGCAGTCTCTCCTCGAGTACCTACGAGCAGTACTTC.

This clone was seen repeatedly, ten times or more. The chain uses TRBV7-2 and TRBJ1-5; TRBD1 matches 7 bases. There are 17 residues in the CDR3. V was pared by 4 bases and J by 5 bases, with 14 bases of the junction left unmatched. The V gene's germline CDR1 is SGHTA and CDR2 FQGNSA. The DNA for the CDR3 is TGTGCCAGCAGCTCAGGTACTCCGGGGACAGATGATCAGCCCCAGCATTTT. Amino acid sequence: CASSSGTPGTDDQPQHF. The full variable domain, rest sourced from reference TRBV7-2 and TRBJ1-5, is GAGVSQSPSNKVTEKGKDVELRCDPISGHTALYWYRQSLGQGLEFLIYFQGNSAPDKSGLPSDRFSAERTGGSVSTLTIQRTQQEDSAVYLCASSSGTPGTDDQPQHFGDGTRLSIL.